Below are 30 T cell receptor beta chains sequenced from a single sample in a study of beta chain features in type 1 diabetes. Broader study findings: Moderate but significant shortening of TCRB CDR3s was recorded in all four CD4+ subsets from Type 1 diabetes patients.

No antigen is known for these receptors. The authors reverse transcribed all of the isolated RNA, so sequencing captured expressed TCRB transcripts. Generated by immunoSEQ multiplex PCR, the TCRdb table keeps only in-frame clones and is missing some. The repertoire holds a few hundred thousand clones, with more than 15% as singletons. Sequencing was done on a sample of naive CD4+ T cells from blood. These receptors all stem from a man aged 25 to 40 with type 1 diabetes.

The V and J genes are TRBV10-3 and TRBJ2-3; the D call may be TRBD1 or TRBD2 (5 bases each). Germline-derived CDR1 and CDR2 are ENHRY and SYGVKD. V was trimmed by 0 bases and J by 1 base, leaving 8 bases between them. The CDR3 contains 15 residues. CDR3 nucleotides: TGTGCCATCAGTGAGTCAGGGACCCGCACAGATACGCAGTATTTT. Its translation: CAISESGTRTDTQYF.

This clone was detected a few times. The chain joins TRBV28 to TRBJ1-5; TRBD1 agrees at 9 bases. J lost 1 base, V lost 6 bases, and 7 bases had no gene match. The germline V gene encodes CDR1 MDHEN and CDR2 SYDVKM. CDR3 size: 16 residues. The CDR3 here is CASRSHGTGSNQPQHF. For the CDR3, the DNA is TGTGCCAGCAGATCACACGGGACAGGGAGCAATCAGCCCCAGCATTTT.

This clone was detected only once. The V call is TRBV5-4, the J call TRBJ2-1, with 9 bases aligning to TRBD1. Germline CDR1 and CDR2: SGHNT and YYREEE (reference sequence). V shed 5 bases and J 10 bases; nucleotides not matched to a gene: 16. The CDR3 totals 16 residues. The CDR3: CASSPDEGTGLREQFF. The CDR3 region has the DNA TGTGCCAGCAGTCCTGACGAGGGGACAGGGTTAAGAGAGCAGTTCTTC.

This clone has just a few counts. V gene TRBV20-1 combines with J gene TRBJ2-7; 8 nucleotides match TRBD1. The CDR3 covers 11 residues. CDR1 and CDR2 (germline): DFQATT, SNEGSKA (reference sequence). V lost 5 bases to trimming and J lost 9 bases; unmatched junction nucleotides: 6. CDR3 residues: CSASDRVVQYF. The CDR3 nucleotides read TGCAGTGCTTCGGACAGGGTGGTGCAGTACTTC.

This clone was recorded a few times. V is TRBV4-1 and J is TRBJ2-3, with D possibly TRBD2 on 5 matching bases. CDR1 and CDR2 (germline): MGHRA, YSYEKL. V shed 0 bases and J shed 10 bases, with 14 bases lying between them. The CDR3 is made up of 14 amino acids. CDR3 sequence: CASSQEVTSGAQYF. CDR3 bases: TGCGCCAGCAGCCAAGAAGTAACCTCCGGGGCGCAGTATTTT.

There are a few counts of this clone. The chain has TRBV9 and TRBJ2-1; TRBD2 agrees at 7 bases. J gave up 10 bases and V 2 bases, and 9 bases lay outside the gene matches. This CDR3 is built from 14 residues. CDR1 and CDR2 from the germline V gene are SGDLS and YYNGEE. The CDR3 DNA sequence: TGTGCCAGCAGCGTTGTACTAGCGCCTGGGGAGCAGTTCTTC. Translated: CASSVVLAPGEQFF.

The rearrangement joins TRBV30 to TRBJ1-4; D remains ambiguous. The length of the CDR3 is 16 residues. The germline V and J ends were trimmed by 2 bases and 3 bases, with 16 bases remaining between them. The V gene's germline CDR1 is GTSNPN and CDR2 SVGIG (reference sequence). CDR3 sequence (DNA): TGTGCCTGGAGTAATGGCGTTGGCTCCTCTAATGAAAAACTGTTTTTT. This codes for CAWSNGVGSSNEKLFF.

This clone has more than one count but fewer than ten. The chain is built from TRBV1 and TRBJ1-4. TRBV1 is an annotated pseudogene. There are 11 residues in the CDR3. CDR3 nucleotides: TGCACCCCCCTCGACTGTGAAAAACTGTTTTTT. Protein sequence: CTPLDCEKLFF.

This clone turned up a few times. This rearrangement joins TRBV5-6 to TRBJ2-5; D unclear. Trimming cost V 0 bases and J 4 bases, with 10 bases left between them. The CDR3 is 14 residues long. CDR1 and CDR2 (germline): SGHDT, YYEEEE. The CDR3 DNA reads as TGTGCCAGCAGCTTGGAAGGGTGGACAGAGACCCAGTACTTC. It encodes CASSLEGWTETQYF.

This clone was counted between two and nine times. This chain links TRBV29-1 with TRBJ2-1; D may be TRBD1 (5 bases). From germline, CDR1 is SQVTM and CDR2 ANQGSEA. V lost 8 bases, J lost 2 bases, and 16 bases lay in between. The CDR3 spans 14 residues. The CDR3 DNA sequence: TGCAGCTACAGCAGGGCTGCGACCTACAATGAGCAGTTCTTC. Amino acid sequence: CSYSRAATYNEQFF.

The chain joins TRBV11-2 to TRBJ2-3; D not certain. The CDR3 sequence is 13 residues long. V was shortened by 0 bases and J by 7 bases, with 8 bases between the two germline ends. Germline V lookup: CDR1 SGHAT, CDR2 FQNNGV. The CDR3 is CASSLEAPNTQYF. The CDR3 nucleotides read TGTGCCAGCAGCTTAGAGGCCCCAAATACGCAGTATTTT.

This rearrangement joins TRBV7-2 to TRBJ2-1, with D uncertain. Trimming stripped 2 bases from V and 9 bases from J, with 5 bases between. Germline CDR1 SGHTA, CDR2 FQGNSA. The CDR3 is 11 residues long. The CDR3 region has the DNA TGTGCCAGCAGCTTAAGGCTTGAGCAGTTCTTC. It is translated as CASSLRLEQFF.

CDR3 sequence: CASSPQGSGRAQQFF. DNA for the CDR3: TGTGCCAGCAGCCCCCAGGGTAGCGGGAGGGCCCAGCAGTTCTTC. The chain joins TRBV14 to TRBJ2-1, with 11 bases matching TRBD2. V lost 4 bases, J lost 11 bases, and 10 bases stayed unmatched. Germline V CDR1 and CDR2: SGHDN, FVKESK. The CDR3 sequence is 15 residues long.

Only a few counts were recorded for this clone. CDR3 residues: CASSPPEGYTHEQYF. The DNA for the CDR3 is TGTGCCAGCAGCCCCCCTGAGGGGTATACTCACGAGCAGTACTTC. The chain uses TRBV7-9 and TRBJ2-7; D may correspond to TRBD1 or TRBD2 (5 bases each). Trimming shortened V by 5 bases and J by 5 bases, and 19 bases separated the two germline ends. Germline lookup yields CDR1 SEHNR and CDR2 FQNEAQ (reference sequence). The CDR3 covers 15 residues.

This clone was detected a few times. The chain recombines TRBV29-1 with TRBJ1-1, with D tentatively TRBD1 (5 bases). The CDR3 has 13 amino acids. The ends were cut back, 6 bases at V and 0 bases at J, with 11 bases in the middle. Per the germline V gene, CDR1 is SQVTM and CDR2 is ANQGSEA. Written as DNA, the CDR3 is TGCAGCGTCGCTGGGGCAATGAACACTGAAGCTTTCTTT. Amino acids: CSVAGAMNTEAFF.

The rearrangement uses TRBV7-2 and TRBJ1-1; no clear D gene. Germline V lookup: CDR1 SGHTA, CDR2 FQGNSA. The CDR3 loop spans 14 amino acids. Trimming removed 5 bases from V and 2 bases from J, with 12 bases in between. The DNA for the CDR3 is TGTGCCAGCAGCCTCATGGGCTCCAACACTGAAGCTTTCTTT. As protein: CASSLMGSNTEAFF.

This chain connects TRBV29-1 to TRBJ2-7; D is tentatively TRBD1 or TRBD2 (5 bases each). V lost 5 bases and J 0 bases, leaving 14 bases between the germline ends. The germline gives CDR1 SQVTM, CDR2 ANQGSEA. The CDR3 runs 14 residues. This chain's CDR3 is CSVSRGANSYEQYF. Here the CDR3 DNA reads TGCAGCGTTTCGAGAGGGGCGAACTCCTACGAGCAGTACTTC.

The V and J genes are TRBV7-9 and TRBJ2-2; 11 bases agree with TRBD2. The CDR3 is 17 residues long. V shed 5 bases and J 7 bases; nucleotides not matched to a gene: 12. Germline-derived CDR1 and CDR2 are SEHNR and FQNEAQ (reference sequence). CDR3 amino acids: CASSGGVLAGGLGELFF. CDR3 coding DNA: TGTGCCAGCAGCGGAGGAGTGCTAGCGGGAGGTCTCGGGGAGCTGTTTTTT.

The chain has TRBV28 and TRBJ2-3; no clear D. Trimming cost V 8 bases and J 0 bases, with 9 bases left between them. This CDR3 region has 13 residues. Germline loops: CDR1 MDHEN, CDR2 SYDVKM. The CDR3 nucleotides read TGTGCCAGCTGGTTTCCTAGCACAGATACGCAGTATTTT. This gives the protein CASWFPSTDTQYF.

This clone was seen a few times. CDR3 bases: TGCAGCGCCCCGGCGAGGGGGACCCAGTACTTC. Protein: CSAPARGTQYF. The V call is TRBV29-1, the J call TRBJ2-5; D is possibly TRBD1 or TRBD2 (5 bases each). This CDR3 region has 11 residues. CDR1 and CDR2 from the germline V gene are SQVTM and ANQGSEA. V lost 7 bases and J 7 bases, leaving 13 bases between the germline ends.

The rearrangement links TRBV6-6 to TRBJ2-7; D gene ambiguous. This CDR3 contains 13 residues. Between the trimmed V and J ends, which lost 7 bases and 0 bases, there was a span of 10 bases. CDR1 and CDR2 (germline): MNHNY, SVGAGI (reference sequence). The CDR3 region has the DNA TGTGCCAGCAAGAAGGGTAGCTCCTACGAGCAGTACTTC. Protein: CASKKGSSYEQYF.

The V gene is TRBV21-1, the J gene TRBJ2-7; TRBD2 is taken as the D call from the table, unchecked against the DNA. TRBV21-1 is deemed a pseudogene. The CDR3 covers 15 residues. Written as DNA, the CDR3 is TGTGCCAGCAGCAAAGAGAGGGAAAGGGAACGCGAGCAGTACTTC. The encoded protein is CASSKEREREREQYF.

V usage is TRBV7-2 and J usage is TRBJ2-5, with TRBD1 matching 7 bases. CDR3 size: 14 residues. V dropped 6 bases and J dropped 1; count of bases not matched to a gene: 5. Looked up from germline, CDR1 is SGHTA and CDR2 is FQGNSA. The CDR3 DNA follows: TGTGCCAGCAGACCCGGACAGGCCCAAGAGACCCAGTACTTC. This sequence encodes CASRPGQAQETQYF.

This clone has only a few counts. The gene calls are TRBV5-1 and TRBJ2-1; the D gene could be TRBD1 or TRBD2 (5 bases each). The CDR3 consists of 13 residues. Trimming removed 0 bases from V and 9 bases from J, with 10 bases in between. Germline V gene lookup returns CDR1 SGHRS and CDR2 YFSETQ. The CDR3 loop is CASSLGAGGEQFF. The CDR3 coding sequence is TGCGCCAGCAGCTTGGGAGCTGGGGGTGAGCAGTTCTTC.

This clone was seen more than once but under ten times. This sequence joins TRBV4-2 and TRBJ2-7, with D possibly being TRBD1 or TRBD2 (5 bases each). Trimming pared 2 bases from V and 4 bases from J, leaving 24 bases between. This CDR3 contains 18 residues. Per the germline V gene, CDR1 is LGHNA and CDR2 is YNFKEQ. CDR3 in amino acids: CASSQILPGRRVAYEQYF. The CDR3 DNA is TGTGCCAGCAGCCAAATACTGCCGGGACGGAGAGTCGCGTACGAGCAGTACTTC.

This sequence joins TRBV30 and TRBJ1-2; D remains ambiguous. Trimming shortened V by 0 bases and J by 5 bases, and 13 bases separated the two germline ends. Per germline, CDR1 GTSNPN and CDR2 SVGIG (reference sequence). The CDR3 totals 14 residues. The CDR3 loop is CAWSVESVGYGYTF. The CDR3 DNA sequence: TGTGCCTGGAGTGTTGAATCTGTCGGTTATGGCTACACCTTC.

CDR3 coding DNA: TGTGCCAGCTCCGGACAGGGAGATCAGCCCCAGCATTTT. This encodes CASSGQGDQPQHF. The genes are TRBV18 and TRBJ1-5, with 8 bases that match TRBD1. The CDR3 has 13 residues. The V and J ends lost 6 bases and 5 bases, in that order; junction bases with no gene match: 3. Germline CDR1 KGHSH, CDR2 LQKENI.

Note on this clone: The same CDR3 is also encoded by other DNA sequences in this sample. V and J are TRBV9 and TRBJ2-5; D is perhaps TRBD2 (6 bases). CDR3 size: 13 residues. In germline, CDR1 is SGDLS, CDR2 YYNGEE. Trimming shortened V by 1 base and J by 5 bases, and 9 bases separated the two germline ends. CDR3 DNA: TGTGCCAGCAGCGTACCGGGGAGGGAGACCCAGTACTTC. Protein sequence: CASSVPGRETQYF.

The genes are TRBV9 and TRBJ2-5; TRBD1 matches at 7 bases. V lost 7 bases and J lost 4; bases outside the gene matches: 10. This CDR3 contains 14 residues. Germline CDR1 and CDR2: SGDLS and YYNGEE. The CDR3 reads CASASGQLLETQYF. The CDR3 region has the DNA TGTGCCAGCGCCTCGGGACAGCTACTAGAGACCCAGTACTTC.

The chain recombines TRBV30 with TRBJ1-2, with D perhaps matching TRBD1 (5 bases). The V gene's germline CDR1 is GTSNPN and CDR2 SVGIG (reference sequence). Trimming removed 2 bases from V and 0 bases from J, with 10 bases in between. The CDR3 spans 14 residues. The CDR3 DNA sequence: TGTGCCTGGAGTAAACTACAGGCTAACTATGGCTACACCTTC. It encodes CAWSKLQANYGYTF.